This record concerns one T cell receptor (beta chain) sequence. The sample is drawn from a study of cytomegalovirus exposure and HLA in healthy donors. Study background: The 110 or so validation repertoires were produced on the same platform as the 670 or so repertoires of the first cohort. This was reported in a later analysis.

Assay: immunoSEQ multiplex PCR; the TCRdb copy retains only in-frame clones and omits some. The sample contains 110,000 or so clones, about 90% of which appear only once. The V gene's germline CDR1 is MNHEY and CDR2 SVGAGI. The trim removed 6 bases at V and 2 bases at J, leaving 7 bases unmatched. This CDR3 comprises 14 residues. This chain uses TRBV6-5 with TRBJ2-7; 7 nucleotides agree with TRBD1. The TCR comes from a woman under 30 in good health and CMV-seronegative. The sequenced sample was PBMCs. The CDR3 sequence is CASRPGQYPYEQYF. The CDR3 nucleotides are TGTGCCAGCAGACCGGGACAGTACCCCTACGAGCAGTACTTC.